A single sample gave rise to the 29 T cell receptor beta chains below, sequenced in a study of T cells in Graves' hyperthyroidism and ophthalmopathy (dated by TCRdb to about 2019). Receptor amplification or capture employed multiplex PCR. The reads were generated on an Illumina HiSeq 2000. The TCR beta CDR3 regions were amplified from the RNA transcripts. A first-round RT-PCR of the TCR CDR3 used the HTBI primer set with the Qiagen OneStep RT-PCR kit. In-frame beta chains were kept once TCRdb had trimmed the public reads at Q25 with fastp and called clones with MiXCR. CDR3 protein duplicates are merged, each entry listing the most common genes and DNA. Across this sample there are about 300,000 distinct CDR3 sequences, with roughly 19% seen only once. The ten largest clones represent approximately 35% of the sample. The sample comprised blood. These receptors all come from a man aged 50 to 60 with Graves' ophthalmopathy.

J is TRBJ2-3 and V is TRBV6-1; D is possibly TRBD1 (5 bases). The CDR3 extends over 16 amino acids. V lost 3 bases and J lost 5, with 18 bases in between. Per germline, CDR1 MNHNS and CDR2 SASEGT. The CDR3 spells CASSDLAREKGDTQYF. CDR3 nucleotide sequence: TGTGCCAGCAGTGACCTGGCCAGGGAAAAGGGAGATACGCAGTATTTT.

This clonotype showed up just a few times. The gene calls are TRBV7-3 and TRBJ2-7; 10 bases agree with TRBD2. Germline CDR1 SGHTA, CDR2 FQGTGA. Losses at the gene ends were 2 bases for V and 3 bases for J; bases not matched to a gene: 7. The CDR3 totals 16 residues. CDR3 in amino acids: CASSLGASGSLYEQYF. The CDR3 DNA follows: TGTGCCAGCAGCTTAGGGGCTAGCGGGAGCCTCTACGAGCAGTACTTC.

The chain has TRBV25-1 and TRBJ1-1; D is uncertain. The CDR3 loop spans 15 amino acids. Trimming took off 6 bases at V and 5 bases at J, with 19 bases between the two ends. CDR1 is MGHDK and CDR2 is SYGVNS in the germline V gene. CDR3 protein: CASRDWTPLGTEAFF. In DNA form, the CDR3 reads TGTGCCAGCAGAGACTGGACTCCCTTAGGGACTGAAGCTTTCTTT.

This clonotype was recorded a few times. The chain is built from TRBV6-1 and TRBJ1-4, with D hard to call. V was trimmed by 5 bases and J by 8 bases, leaving 12 bases between them. Germline CDR1 reads MNHNS; CDR2 reads SASEGT. This CDR3 has 13 amino acids. This CDR3 is CASSPNSWEKLFF. CDR3 in DNA: TGTGCCAGCAGTCCTAATTCATGGGAAAAACTGTTTTTT.

This clonotype was seen ten or more times. V usage is TRBV12-3 or TRBV12-4 and J usage is TRBJ1-3, with D possibly matching TRBD1 (6 bases). The V and J ends lost 2 bases and 0 bases respectively, with 17 bases between them. This CDR3 is built from 18 residues. The CDR3 sequence: CASSLRLGQSFSGNTIYF. The CDR3 nucleotides read TGTGCCAGCAGTTTACGTTTAGGACAGAGCTTCTCTGGAAACACCATATATTTT.

This clonotype was picked up many times. The chain employs TRBV20-1 and TRBJ2-5; TRBD2 is a possible D gene (5 bases). The CDR3 is made up of 12 amino acids. V was shortened by 2 bases and J by 5 bases, with 9 bases between the two germline ends. Germline V CDR1 and CDR2: DFQATT, SNEGSKA (reference sequence). The CDR3 protein is CSARRTGETQYF. CDR3 coding DNA: TGCAGTGCTAGACGGACGGGGGAGACCCAGTACTTC.

This clonotype was counted ten times or more. The chain combines TRBV11-3 with TRBJ1-1, with a tentative D call TRBD1 (6 bases). V lost 5 bases, J lost 6 bases, and 10 bases lay in between. Germline assignment: CDR1 SGHNT and CDR2 YENEEA. CDR3 length equals 12 residues. CDR3 sequence (DNA): TGTGCCAGCAGCCCTTCAGGGGCTGAAGCTTTCTTT. It specifies CASSPSGAEAFF.

This clonotype has a count of ten or more. CDR3 bases: TGCGCCAGCAGCGAAGGATGGGTAGGCACTGAAGCTTTCTTT. Its protein product is CASSEGWVGTEAFF. This chain links TRBV5-1 with TRBJ1-1; no firm D call. CDR1 is SGHRS, CDR2 YFSETQ, per germline. This CDR3 has 14 amino acids. V was cut by 4 bases and J by 4 bases, with 14 bases left in between.

This clonotype has more than one count but fewer than ten. V and J are TRBV6-1 and TRBJ1-6; 9 nucleotides align to TRBD1. Trimming at V came to 5 bases and at J to 6 bases, leaving 5 bases not matched to a gene. The CDR3 totals 15 residues. Germline V gene lookup returns CDR1 MNHNS and CDR2 SASEGT. The CDR3 DNA sequence: TGTGCCAGCAGTTCACCGGGACAGGGTAATTCACCCCTCCACTTT. Its translation: CASSSPGQGNSPLHF.

This clonotype was found many times. This chain joins TRBV10-2 and TRBJ2-7, with TRBD1 matching 9 bases. The CDR3 is 15 residues long. V shed 5 bases and J 4 bases; nucleotides not matched to a gene: 9. The germline CDR1 and CDR2 sequences are WSHSY and SAAADI. The CDR3 DNA reads as TGCGCCAGCAGTACTGCCGGGACAGGGATTTACGAGCAGTACTTC. Protein sequence: CASSTAGTGIYEQYF.

The rearrangement uses TRBV5-1 and TRBJ2-1; the D is unclear. V was shortened by 4 bases and J by 6 bases, with 11 bases between the two germline ends. CDR3 length: 13 amino acids. The germline gives CDR1 SGHRS, CDR2 YFSETQ. Here the CDR3 DNA reads TGCGCCAGCAGCAACCCGAGTGGCAATGAGCAGTTCTTC. Residues: CASSNPSGNEQFF.

This chain uses TRBV19 with TRBJ1-1; 12 bases fit TRBD1. The CDR3 consists of 15 residues. CDR1 LNHDA and CDR2 SQIVND come from the germline V gene (reference sequence). V lost 10 bases and J lost 3; bases outside the gene matches: 9. DNA for the CDR3: TGTGCCATCAGGGACAGGGGGCTTTCAGACACTGAAGCTTTCTTT. Protein product: CAIRDRGLSDTEAFF. The whole variable domain, remainder taken from reference TRBV19 and TRBJ1-1, is DGGITQSPKYLFRKEGQNVTLSCEQNLNHDAMYWYRQDPGQGLRLIYYSQIVNDFQKGDIAEGYSVSREKKESFPLTVTSAQKNPTAFYLCAIRDRGLSDTEAFFGQGTRLTVV.

This clonotype was found many times. The V gene is TRBV2, the J gene TRBJ2-1, with 9 bases identical to TRBD1. Germline CDR1 is SNHLY and CDR2 is FYNNEI. J gave up 3 bases and V 6 bases, and 6 bases lay outside the gene matches. This CDR3 spans 15 amino acids. The CDR3: CASRGQGGNYNEQFF. The DNA of the CDR3 is TGTGCCAGCAGGGGACAGGGAGGAAACTACAATGAGCAGTTCTTC.

The chain is built from TRBV7-8 and TRBJ2-1, with 7 bases fitting TRBD1. The junction had 7 bases not matched to a gene; V was cut back by 4 bases and J by 4 bases. This CDR3 is 15 amino acids long. Germline CDR1 reads SGHVS; CDR2 reads FQNEAQ. CDR3 protein: CASSSPGQLYNEQFF. The CDR3 coding sequence is TGTGCCAGCAGCTCGCCGGGACAGTTATACAATGAGCAGTTCTTC.

This clonotype showed up just a few times. The V call is TRBV13, the J call TRBJ2-7; TRBD1 might be the D (6 bases). V was shortened by 4 bases and J by 2 bases, with 18 bases between the two germline ends. CDR1 is PRHDT, CDR2 FYEKMQ, per germline (reference sequence). This CDR3 has 16 amino acids. In DNA, the CDR3 is TGTGCCAGCAGCTCTCAAACAGGGAAAAGGACCTACGAGCAGTACTTC. This sequence encodes CASSSQTGKRTYEQYF.

There are a few counts of this clonotype. J is TRBJ1-2 and V is TRBV15, with D possibly TRBD1 on 5 matching bases. The germline V gene encodes CDR1 LNHNV and CDR2 YYDKDF (reference sequence). The length of the CDR3 is 13 residues. V was shortened by 1 base and J by 5 bases, with 8 bases between the two germline ends. The DNA of the CDR3 is TGTGCCACCAGCAGAGGGGGGTCATATGGCTACACCTTC. It yields the protein CATSRGGSYGYTF.

The sample holds a few counts of this clonotype. The chain carries TRBV27 and TRBJ2-3, with TRBD2 matching over 7 bases. V was pared by 6 bases and J by 2 bases, with 14 bases of the junction left unmatched. CDR1 and CDR2 (germline): MNHEY, SMNVEV (reference sequence). The CDR3 consists of 17 residues. The DNA of the CDR3 is TGTGCCAGCAGCCCATCTGGGGGGGTTTGGTACACAGATACGCAGTATTTT. Amino acids: CASSPSGGVWYTDTQYF.

This clonotype was seen a handful of times. The chain is built from TRBV20-1 and TRBJ1-2; D is possibly TRBD1 (5 bases). There are 12 residues in the CDR3. The V end lost 6 bases, the J end lost 7 bases, and 15 bases lay between the germline ends. CDR1 is DFQATT and CDR2 is SNEGSKA in the germline V gene (reference sequence). CDR3 residues: CSARAMGLGYTF. DNA for the CDR3: TGCAGTGCCCGGGCAATGGGGCTTGGCTACACCTTC.

The sample holds one count of this clonotype. The chain couples TRBV20-1 to TRBJ2-3; 12 nucleotides line up with TRBD1. The CDR3 sequence is 18 residues long. The V and J ends lost 2 bases and 3 bases, in that order; junction bases with no gene match: 12. Germline V gene data show CDR1 as DFQATT and CDR2 as SNEGSKA (reference sequence). CDR3 sequence: CSARIVTGTGGFTDTQYF. DNA of the CDR3: TGCAGTGCTAGAATTGTTACCGGGACAGGGGGCTTTACAGATACGCAGTATTTT.

On this clonotype: Given a much more abundant clone one base away, this may be a read error. The rearrangement links TRBV6-1 to TRBJ2-1; 10 bases fit TRBD1. CDR3 length: 15 amino acids. Germline V gene lookup returns CDR1 MNHNS and CDR2 SASEGT. The CDR3: CASRQPGTGVNERFF. CDR3 DNA sequence: TGTGCCAGCAGGCAACCCGGGACAGGGGTCAATGAGCGGTTCTTC.

This clonotype was recorded at least ten times. This rearrangement joins TRBV20-1 to TRBJ2-7; 7 nucleotides match TRBD2. The J segment lost 2 bases and the V segment lost 5 bases, leaving 9 bases of the junction unmatched. The CDR3 sequence is 14 residues long. Germline CDR1 is DFQATT and CDR2 is SNEGSKA (reference sequence). The CDR3 bases are TGCAGTGCTGGGGGGGTTGTGGGTACCTACGAGCAGTACTTC. It encodes CSAGGVVGTYEQYF.

This chain links TRBV20-1 with TRBJ2-7, with 10 bases that match TRBD1. This CDR3 region has 13 residues. Germline values: CDR1 DFQATT, CDR2 SNEGSKA (reference sequence). V gave up 4 bases and J gave up 5 bases; unmatched junction bases: 5. The CDR3 region has the DNA TGCAGTGCTAAGACAGGGGGCGTGAACGAGCAGTACTTC. Protein product: CSAKTGGVNEQYF.

This clonotype appeared many times. The CDR3 DNA is TGTGCCAGCAGCCGAACTAGGACAGGGGGAAGCGGGGAGCTGTTTTTT. It translates to CASSRTRTGGSGELFF. This chain links TRBV3-1 with TRBJ2-2; 10 nucleotides align to TRBD1. The CDR3 length is 16 residues. The junction had 9 bases not matched to a gene; V was cut back by 4 bases and J by 7 bases. Germline values: CDR1 LGHDT, CDR2 YNNKEL (reference sequence). Full variable domain (remainder filled in from reference TRBV3-1 and TRBJ2-2): DTAVSQTPKYLVTQMGNDKSIKCEQNLGHDTMYWYKQDSKKFLKIMFSYNNKELIINETVPNRFSPKSPDKAHLNLHINSLELGDSAVYFCASSRTRTGGSGELFFGEGSRLTVL.

This clonotype was seen many times. This chain joins TRBV7-3 and TRBJ2-1; no clear D. V gave up 3 bases and J gave up 0 bases, with 9 bases separating them. CDR1 and CDR2 from the germline V gene are SGHTA and FQGTGA. The CDR3 is 15 residues long. CDR3 sequence reads: CASSFGQSSYNEQFF. As DNA, the CDR3 is TGTGCCAGCAGCTTCGGCCAAAGCTCCTACAATGAGCAGTTCTTC.

This clonotype came up a few times. The V gene is TRBV6-1, the J gene TRBJ1-1; D is uncertain. The CDR3 totals 13 residues. Deletions cut 6 bases from V and 1 base from J, with 9 bases between. The germline CDR1 and CDR2 sequences are MNHNS and SASEGT. The CDR3 reads CASRRAQNTEAFF. The CDR3 coding sequence is TGTGCCAGCAGACGGGCTCAGAACACTGAAGCTTTCTTT.

This clonotype was observed at least ten times. CDR3: CSARDSGTGVTYTF. The CDR3 coding sequence is TGCAGTGCTAGAGATAGTGGGACAGGCGTAACGTACACCTTC. The V gene is TRBV20-1, the J gene TRBJ1-2, with TRBD1 identical over 8 bases. Germline CDR1 and CDR2: DFQATT and SNEGSKA (reference sequence). Trimming took 0 bases from V and 11 from J; bases not matched to a gene: 11. The CDR3 contains 14 residues.

The chain uses TRBV20-1 and TRBJ1-6; 8 bases map to TRBD1. The CDR3 is 16 residues long. Trimming at V came to 6 bases and at J to 9 bases, leaving 16 bases not matched to a gene. Germline lookup yields CDR1 DFQATT and CDR2 SNEGSKA (reference sequence). CDR3 protein: CSAPSVLGQGVSPLHF. The DNA of the CDR3 is TGCAGTGCCCCCTCGGTGTTAGGACAGGGAGTTTCACCCCTCCACTTT.

At least ten counts were recorded for this clonotype. The rearrangement links TRBV10-3 to TRBJ2-5, with 12 bases lining up with TRBD1. CDR3 length: 15 residues. The germline V gene has CDR1 ENHRY and CDR2 SYGVKD. V trimming: 2 bases; J trimming: 6 bases; junction bases outside the gene matches: 4. The CDR3 spells CAISEAGQGAKTQYF. CDR3 DNA sequence: TGTGCCATCAGTGAGGCGGGACAGGGGGCCAAGACCCAGTACTTC.

V gene TRBV2 combines with J gene TRBJ2-2; D not resolved. The V gene lost 4 bases and the J gene lost 5 bases, with 8 bases spanning the gap. The CDR3 is made up of 13 amino acids. CDR1 and CDR2 from the germline V gene are SNHLY and FYNNEI. CDR3 nucleotides: TGTGCCAGCAGTGCGGTCAAGACCGGGGAGCTGTTTTTT. This encodes CASSAVKTGELFF. Complete variable domain (other parts from reference TRBV2 and TRBJ2-2): EPEVTQTPSHQVTQMGQEVILRCVPISNHLYFYWYRQILGQKVEFLVSFYNNEISEKSEIFDDQFSVERPDGSNFTLKIRSTKLEDSAMYFCASSAVKTGELFFGEGSRLTVL.